These 29 T cell receptor beta chains were sequenced from one sample in a study of beta chain features in type 1 diabetes. Study conclusions and caveats: Shortening that was moderate but significant affected the TCRB CDR3s of Type 1 diabetes patients in all four CD4+ subsets.

What these receptors recognize is not known. Every bit of the isolated RNA underwent reverse transcription, so sequencing read expressed TCRB transcripts. Only in-frame clones appear in the TCRdb table, and some are missing; sequencing was by immunoSEQ multiplex PCR. The repertoire holds some 280,000 clones, with 13% to 15% as singletons. Sample: naive CD4+ T cells from blood. The receptors derive from a man aged 30-40 years with type 1 diabetes.

This clone was detected only a few times. J is TRBJ2-7 and V is TRBV28, with 8 bases matching TRBD1. The CDR3 loop spans 15 amino acids. With V trimmed by 6 bases and J by 2 bases, 9 bases remained unmatched. CDR1 MDHEN and CDR2 SYDVKM come from the germline V gene. The CDR3 reads CASSAPGQVAYEQYF. For the CDR3, the DNA is TGTGCCAGCAGCGCGCCGGGACAGGTCGCCTACGAGCAGTACTTC.

The chain employs TRBV7-9 and TRBJ2-1; D perhaps matches TRBD2 (5 bases). The length of the CDR3 is 15 residues. Per the germline V gene, CDR1 is SEHNR and CDR2 is FQNEAQ (reference sequence). V was shortened by 5 bases and J by 12 bases, with 23 bases between the two germline ends. The CDR3 spells CASSPVGGLHLAQFF. CDR3 bases: TGTGCCAGCAGCCCGGTGGGCGGGCTACACCTGGCGCAGTTCTTC.

The V and J genes are TRBV6-5 and TRBJ1-4; D is perhaps TRBD1 (6 bases). Germline V gives CDR1 MNHEY, CDR2 SVGAGI. Trimming removed 6 bases from V and 4 bases from J, with 15 bases in between. CDR3 length equals 15 residues. CDR3 DNA sequence: TGTGCCAGCAGCCAGGGGCCTGGGAGTAATGAAAAACTGTTTTTT. Translated, it gives CASSQGPGSNEKLFF.

J is TRBJ2-3 and V is TRBV7-3, with 8 bases aligning to TRBD2. Trimming at V came to 5 bases and at J to 0 bases, leaving 4 bases not matched to a gene. Germline loops: CDR1 SGHTA, CDR2 FQGTGA. The CDR3 is made up of 15 amino acids. CDR3 nucleotides: TGTGCCAGCAGCCCACGCGGGGGGAGCACAGATACGCAGTATTTT. This encodes CASSPRGGSTDTQYF. Together with reference TRBV7-3 and TRBJ2-3, the CDR3 gives the full variable domain: GAGVSQTPSNKVTEKGKYVELRCDPISGHTALYWYRQSLGQGPEFLIYFQGTGAADDSGLPNDRFFAVRPEGSVSTLKIQRTERGDSAVYLCASSPRGGSTDTQYFGPGTRLTVL.

This clone was counted a few times. The chain has TRBV7-9 and TRBJ2-6; 7 bases line up with TRBD2. The CDR3 is made up of 11 amino acids. With 8 bases clipped from V and 11 bases from J, the junction kept 3 bases outside the gene matches. CDR1 and CDR2 from the germline V gene are SEHNR and FQNEAQ (reference sequence). CDR3 sequence: CASAGDHVLTF. The CDR3 DNA follows: TGTGCCAGCGCGGGGGACCACGTCCTGACTTTC.

This clone was picked up a small number of times. V is TRBV28 and J is TRBJ2-7, with 9 bases matching TRBD1. The V segment lost 7 bases and the J segment 3 bases; nucleotides outside the gene matches: 13. The CDR3 length is 16 residues. Germline CDR1 reads MDHEN; CDR2 reads SYDVKM. CDR3 nucleotides: TGTGCCAGCACCGGGGGTGGGGGACAGGGCTACTACGAGCAGTACTTC. Protein: CASTGGGGQGYYEQYF. The full variable domain, its missing parts supplied by reference TRBV28 and TRBJ2-7, is DVKVTQSSRYLVKRTGEKVFLECVQDMDHENMFWYRQDPGLGLRLIYFSYDVKMKEKGDIPEGYSVSREKKERFSLILESASTNQTSMYLCASTGGGGQGYYEQYFGPGTRLTVT.

A few counts support this clone. V and J are TRBV7-9 and TRBJ1-3; 7 nucleotides match TRBD1. There are 15 residues in the CDR3. V shed 2 bases, J shed 1 base, and the junction held 2 bases outside the gene matches. Germline assignment: CDR1 SEHNR and CDR2 FQNEAQ (reference sequence). The CDR3 coding sequence is TGTGCCAGCAGCTTAAGGGGGCAGTCTGGAAACACCATATATTTT. Translating gives CASSLRGQSGNTIYF.

This clone was seen more than once but under ten times. J is TRBJ2-3 and V is TRBV4-3, with 8 bases matching TRBD2. Germline lookup yields CDR1 LGHNA and CDR2 YSLEER. J was trimmed by 2 bases and V by 1 base; bases with no gene match: 8. The CDR3 is made up of 17 amino acids. The CDR3 bases are TGCGCCAGCAGCCAAGCTATGGCACTAGCGGACACAGATACGCAGTATTTT. Amino acid sequence: CASSQAMALADTDTQYF.

V is TRBV7-9 and J is TRBJ2-2; TRBD1 matches at 7 bases. Looked up from germline, CDR1 is SEHNR and CDR2 is FQNEAQ (reference sequence). Germline trimming cut 4 bases from V and 1 base from J; bases unmatched to any gene: 9. The CDR3 covers 17 residues. The chain's CDR3 is CASSYLPTGVNTGELFF. The DNA of the CDR3 is TGTGCCAGCAGCTACCTCCCCACAGGGGTGAACACCGGGGAGCTGTTTTTT.

This clone was counted only a few times. The chain is built from TRBV20-1 and TRBJ2-1; D is possibly TRBD2 (5 bases). V was cut by 4 bases and J by 7 bases, with 8 bases left in between. The CDR3 runs 11 residues. Germline loops: CDR1 DFQATT, CDR2 SNEGSKA (reference sequence). This CDR3 is CSAKGVNEQFF. CDR3 nucleotides: TGCAGTGCTAAGGGAGTTAATGAGCAGTTCTTC.

This clone was found a few times. The J gene is TRBJ2-2, the V gene TRBV11-3, with D perhaps TRBD1 (5 bases). From germline, CDR1 is SGHNT and CDR2 YENEEA. This CDR3 comprises 14 residues. The V end lost 6 bases, the J end lost 3 bases, and 11 bases lay between the germline ends. CDR3 bases: TGTGCCAGCAGGGGAACAGGAGACACCGGGGAGCTGTTTTTT. It yields the protein CASRGTGDTGELFF.

This clone turned up a few times. V is TRBV4-3 and J is TRBJ1-1; D uncertain. This CDR3 is built from 14 residues. Germline V gene sequence: CDR1 LGHNA, CDR2 YSLEER. The V end lost 0 bases, the J end lost 8 bases, and 13 bases lay between the germline ends. The CDR3: CASSQELVKWEAFF. As DNA, the CDR3 is TGCGCCAGCAGCCAAGAACTCGTCAAGTGGGAAGCTTTCTTT.

The chain is built from TRBV27 and TRBJ2-1, with TRBD2 identical over 9 bases. Per germline, CDR1 MNHEY and CDR2 SMNVEV (reference sequence). The CDR3 extends over 15 amino acids. J gave up 7 bases and V 1 base, and 5 bases lay outside the gene matches. CDR3 DNA: TGTGCCAGCAGTTTATTGCGGGAGGGCCTGAATGAGCAGTTCTTC. This codes for CASSLLREGLNEQFF.

V gene TRBV19 combines with J gene TRBJ1-2, with 7 positions matching TRBD1. The CDR3 has 13 residues. Looked up from germline, CDR1 is LNHDA and CDR2 is SQIVND (reference sequence). The junction had 4 bases not matched to a gene; V was cut back by 7 bases and J by 2 bases. The CDR3 sequence: CASTLDRNYGYTF. The CDR3 DNA reads as TGTGCCAGTACCCTGGACAGGAACTATGGCTACACCTTC.

This chain connects TRBV7-9 to TRBJ1-2, with D hard to call. Germline loops: CDR1 SEHNR, CDR2 FQNEAQ (reference sequence). This CDR3 is built from 13 residues. V was pared by 4 bases and J by 4 bases, with 10 bases between. CDR3 DNA: TGTGCCAGCAGCTCTTCGGAGAGCTATGGCTACACCTTC. It codes for CASSSSESYGYTF.

V usage is TRBV5-5 and J usage is TRBJ2-2, with TRBD2 identical over 12 bases. This CDR3 is 17 amino acids long. V dropped 2 bases and J dropped 2; count of bases not matched to a gene: 4. The germline V gene encodes CDR1 SGHKS and CDR2 YYEKEE (reference sequence). CDR3 residues: CASSLLAGGPNTGELFF. The DNA of the CDR3 is TGTGCCAGCAGCTTACTAGCGGGAGGCCCTAACACCGGGGAGCTGTTTTTT.

The CDR3 region has the DNA TGTGCCAGCAGCACAGAGGGACACCTGTCGGGCACTGAAGCTTTCTTT. It is translated as CASSTEGHLSGTEAFF. The chain uses TRBV7-8 and TRBJ1-1; D is possibly TRBD1 (6 bases). In germline, CDR1 is SGHVS, CDR2 FQNEAQ. V gave up 5 bases and J gave up 4 bases, with 20 bases separating them. The CDR3 sequence is 16 residues long.

V usage is TRBV13 and J usage is TRBJ2-7; 9 bases agree with TRBD2. J lost 3 bases, V lost 4 bases, and 7 bases had no gene match. Germline CDR1 reads PRHDT; CDR2 reads FYEKMQ (reference sequence). This CDR3 has 15 amino acids. The CDR3 region is CASSSRTSVHYEQYF. CDR3 bases: TGTGCCAGCAGCTCACGGACTAGCGTACACTACGAGCAGTACTTC.

This chain uses TRBV19 with TRBJ1-5; D is perhaps TRBD1 (5 bases). The V end was cut by 4 bases, the J end by 7 bases, with 11 bases between. The germline CDR1 and CDR2 sequences are LNHDA and SQIVND (reference sequence). The CDR3 is made up of 13 amino acids. CDR3 DNA: TGTGCCAGTAGTAAAGGGGCGGCCCAGCCCCAGCATTTT. The encoded protein is CASSKGAAQPQHF.

This clone was counted only a few times. The chain has TRBV29-1 and TRBJ1-1; 11 nucleotides match TRBD1. Germline V CDR1 and CDR2: SQVTM, ANQGSEA. V was clipped by 5 bases and J by 4 bases; unmatched bases: 3. The CDR3 consists of 13 residues. Here the CDR3 reads CSVSGTGGTEAFF. CDR3 nucleotides: TGCAGCGTTTCAGGGACAGGGGGCACTGAAGCTTTCTTT.

V and J are TRBV19 and TRBJ2-1; a possible D gene is TRBD2 (6 bases). The CDR3 length is 16 residues. From germline, CDR1 is LNHDA and CDR2 SQIVND (reference sequence). V lost 4 bases to trimming and J lost 4 bases, with 17 bases between them. CDR3 in amino acids: CASSTGPGEGYNEQFF. In DNA form, the CDR3 reads TGTGCCAGTAGTACCGGTCCGGGAGAGGGATACAATGAGCAGTTCTTC.

This clone was observed a few times. This chain joins TRBV4-3 and TRBJ2-2; 13 bases line up with TRBD2. J gave up 2 bases and V 4 bases, and 4 bases lay outside the gene matches. This CDR3 is built from 17 residues. Germline-derived CDR1 and CDR2 are LGHNA and YSLEER. In DNA form, the CDR3 reads TGCGCCAGCAGCCTGACTAGCGGGAGGTACAACACCGGGGAGCTGTTTTTT. It is translated as CASSLTSGRYNTGELFF.

The chain is built from TRBV29-1 and TRBJ2-4; no definite D call. Trimming stripped 4 bases from V and 0 bases from J, with 7 bases between. Germline CDR1 reads SQVTM; CDR2 reads ANQGSEA. The CDR3 length is 13 residues. CDR3 sequence (DNA): TGCAGCGTTGGGCAGATAGCCAAAAACATTCAGTACTTC. Amino acid sequence: CSVGQIAKNIQYF.

J is TRBJ2-7 and V is TRBV2; 7 bases map to TRBD1. With 10 bases clipped from V and 6 bases from J, the junction kept 9 bases outside the gene matches. Germline CDR1 and CDR2: SNHLY and FYNNEI. This CDR3 is 12 amino acids long. The CDR3 DNA reads TGTGCCACCCGACAGGGTCCCCTCGAGCAGTACTTC. Amino acids: CATRQGPLEQYF.

This clone was found a few times. The genes are TRBV6-5 and TRBJ2-1; TRBD2 matches 12 bases. V trimming: 2 bases; J trimming: 9 bases; junction bases outside the gene matches: 5. The germline gives CDR1 MNHEY, CDR2 SVGAGI. This CDR3 spans 15 amino acids. The CDR3 loop is CASSYTTSGRFEQFF. CDR3 sequence (DNA): TGTGCCAGCAGTTACACGACTAGCGGGAGATTTGAGCAGTTCTTC.

This clone was picked up a small number of times. The chain employs TRBV29-1 and TRBJ2-3; 9 bases are a match to TRBD2. The CDR3 covers 14 residues. Germline trimming cut 7 bases from V and 0 bases from J; bases unmatched to any gene: 5. CDR1 and CDR2 from the germline V gene are SQVTM and ANQGSEA. In DNA, the CDR3 is TGCAGCGCCGGTAGCGGGAGTAGCACAGATACGCAGTATTTT. It is translated as CSAGSGSSTDTQYF.

V gene TRBV7-8 combines with J gene TRBJ1-1, with TRBD1 identical over 7 bases. Unmatched junction bases numbered 5, after V lost 6 bases and J lost 1 base. The V gene's germline CDR1 is SGHVS and CDR2 FQNEAQ. This CDR3 has 14 residues. The CDR3: CASSGGQPNTEAFF. The CDR3 nucleotides read TGTGCCAGCAGTGGGGGACAGCCGAACACTGAAGCTTTCTTT.

This clone was detected only a few times. This chain uses TRBV5-4 with TRBJ1-1; the D is unclear. The CDR3 totals 14 residues. V gave up 2 bases and J gave up 3 bases, with 11 bases separating them. Germline CDR1 and CDR2: SGHNT and YYREEE (reference sequence). CDR3 amino acids: CASSLLRMDTEAFF. CDR3 DNA: TGTGCCAGCAGCTTACTAAGGATGGACACTGAAGCTTTCTTT.

This clone was seen only a few times. The J gene is TRBJ1-2, the V gene TRBV7-2; D possibly corresponds to TRBD1 (5 bases). Germline CDR1 reads SGHTA; CDR2 reads FQGNSA. CDR3 size: 15 residues. Trimming took off 1 base at V and 2 bases at J, with 11 bases between the two ends. The CDR3 bases are TGTGCCAGCAGCTTAGTTTCACGGGGGAACTATGGCTACACCTTC. It encodes CASSLVSRGNYGYTF.